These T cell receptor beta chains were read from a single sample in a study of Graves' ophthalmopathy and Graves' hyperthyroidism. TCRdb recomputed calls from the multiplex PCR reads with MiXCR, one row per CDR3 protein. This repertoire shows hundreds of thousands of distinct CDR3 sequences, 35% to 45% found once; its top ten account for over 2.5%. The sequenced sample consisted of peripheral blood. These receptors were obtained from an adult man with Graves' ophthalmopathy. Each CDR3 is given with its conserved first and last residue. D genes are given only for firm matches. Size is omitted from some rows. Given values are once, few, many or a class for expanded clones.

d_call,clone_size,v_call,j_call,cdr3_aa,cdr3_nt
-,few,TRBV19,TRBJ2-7,CASKVTARTYEQYF,TGTGCCAGTAAAGTTACTGCCCGAACCTACGAGCAGTACTTC
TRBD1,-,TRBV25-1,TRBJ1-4,CACSATIRDRDEKLFF,TGTGCCTGCAGTGCTACAATCCGGGACAGGGATGAAAAACTGTTTTTT
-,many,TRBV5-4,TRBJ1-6,CASSTDLDGANSPLHF,TGTGCCAGCAGCACCGACCTGGATGGGGCTAATTCACCCCTCCACTTT
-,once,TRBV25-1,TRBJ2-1,CASSVGHRLNFF,TGTGCCAGCAGTGTGGGACACCGATTGAATTTCTTC
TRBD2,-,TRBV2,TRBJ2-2,CASSEALVAGANTGELFF,TGTGCCAGCAGTGAAGCGCTGGTAGCGGGGGCGAACACCGGGGAGCTGTTTTTT
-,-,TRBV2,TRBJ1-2,CASSPSTDSYGYTF,TGTGCCAGCTCACCTTCAACAGATAGCTATGGCTACACCTTC
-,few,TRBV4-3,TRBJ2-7,CASSQDRVSYEQYF,TGCGCCAGCAGCCAAGATAGGGTTTCCTACGAGCAGTACTTC
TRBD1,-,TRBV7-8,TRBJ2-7,CASSSRTGGWYGQYF,TGTGCCAGCAGCTCTCGGACAGGGGGCTGGTACGGGCAGTACTTC
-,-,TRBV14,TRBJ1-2,CASSPNEQQGGYGYTF,TGTGCCAGCTCACCCAACGAACAACAGGGTGGATATGGCTACACCTTC
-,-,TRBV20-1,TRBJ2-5,CSAFGRLDSQETQYF,TGCAGTGCTTTTGGGCGACTGGACTCCCAAGAGACCCAGTACTTC
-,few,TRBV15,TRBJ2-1,CATSSSGALRLGNEQFF,TGTGCCACCAGCAGTTCGGGGGCCCTACGCCTCGGCAATGAGCAGTTCTTC
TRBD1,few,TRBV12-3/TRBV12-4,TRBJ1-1,CASSLPGTGVGPEAFF,TGTGCCAGCAGTCTTCCCGGGACAGGGGTGGGTCCTGAAGCTTTCTTT
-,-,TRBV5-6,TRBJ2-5,CASSLEAGDLLTQYF,TGTGCCAGCAGCTTAGAGGCAGGGGACCTGTTGACCCAGTACTTC
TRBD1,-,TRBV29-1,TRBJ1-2,CSVATGGGRYTF,TGCAGCGTAGCCACAGGGGGAGGACGCTACACCTTC
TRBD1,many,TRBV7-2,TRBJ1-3,CASSLRGTGADTIYF,TGTGCCAGCAGCCTTAGAGGGACAGGGGCGGACACCATATATTTT
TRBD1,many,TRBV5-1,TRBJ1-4,CASSYTGASTNEKLFF,TGCGCCAGCAGCTATACAGGGGCTTCGACTAATGAAAAACTGTTTTTT
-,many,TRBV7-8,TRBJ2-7,CASSLSRGYEQYF,TGTGCCAGCAGCTTAAGCAGGGGTTACGAGCAGTACTTC
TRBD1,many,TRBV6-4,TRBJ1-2,CASSDSDRSYGYTF,TGTGCCAGCAGTGACTCGGACAGGAGTTATGGCTACACCTTC
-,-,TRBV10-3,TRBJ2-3,CAISGGRGVDGTDTQYF,TGTGCCATCAGTGGGGGGCGAGGGGTCGACGGCACAGATACGCAGTATTTT
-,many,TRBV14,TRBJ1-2,CASSQFLRSGYTF,TGTGCCAGCAGCCAATTCTTGAGGAGTGGCTACACCTTC
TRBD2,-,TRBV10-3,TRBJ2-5,CASSYFSGGLQETQYF,TGTGCCAGCAGTTATTTTAGCGGGGGTCTCCAAGAGACCCAGTACTTC
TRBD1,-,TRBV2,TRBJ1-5,CASSESSGTGYQNQPQHF,TGTGCCAGCAGTGAATCTAGCGGGACAGGCTACCAGAATCAGCCCCAGCATTTT
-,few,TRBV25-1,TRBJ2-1,CASSELGVEQFF,TGTGCCAGCAGTGAACTAGGTGTTGAGCAGTTCTTC
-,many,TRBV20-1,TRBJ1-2,CSARGGWSRGYGYTF,TGCAGTGCTAGAGGGGGTTGGAGCCGGGGATATGGCTACACCTTC
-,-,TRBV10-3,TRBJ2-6,CAISEAPRTF,TGTGCCATCAGTGAGGCACCCCGGACTTTC
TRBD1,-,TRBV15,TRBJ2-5,CATSRMTGGRKETQYF,TGTGCCACCAGCAGGATGACAGGGGGGAGGAAAGAGACCCAGTACTTC
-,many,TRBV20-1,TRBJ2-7,CSAARGYAYEQYF,TGCAGTGCTGCCAGGGGATACGCCTACGAGCAGTACTTC
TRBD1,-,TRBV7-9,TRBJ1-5,CASSLPGQGDNSPQHF,TGTGCCAGCAGCTTACCGGGACAGGGTGATAATTCACCCCAGCATTTT
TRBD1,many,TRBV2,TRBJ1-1,CASSVTGTMNTEAFF,TGTGCCAGCAGTGTGACAGGGACTATGAACACTGAAGCTTTCTTT
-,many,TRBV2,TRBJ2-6,CASSVLGSADVLTF,TGTGCCAGCAGTGTCTTGGGTTCGGCAGACGTCCTGACTTTC
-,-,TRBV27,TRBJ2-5,CATSNQETQYF,TGTGCCACCTCCAACCAAGAGACCCAGTACTTC
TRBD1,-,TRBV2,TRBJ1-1,CASSRSGTGGIYDTEAFF,TGTGCCAGCAGTCGAAGCGGGACAGGGGGCATTTATGACACTGAAGCTTTCTTT
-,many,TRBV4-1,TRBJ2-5,CASSQDKVTQYF,TGCGCCAGCAGCCAAGATAAGGTGACCCAGTACTTC
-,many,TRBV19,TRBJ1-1,CASGPRFPEAFF,TGTGCCAGTGGCCCCCGGTTTCCTGAAGCTTTCTTT
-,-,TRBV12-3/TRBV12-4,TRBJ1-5,CASSPRWLAGGELF,TGTGCCAGCAGTCCGCGGTGGCTAGCGGGCGGGGAGCTGTTT
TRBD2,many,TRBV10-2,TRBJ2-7,CASTTSGSMYEQYF,TGCGCCAGCACCACTAGCGGGAGCATGTACGAGCAGTACTTC
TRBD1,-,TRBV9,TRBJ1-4,CASSVTGDSNEKLFF,TGTGCCAGCAGCGTAACAGGGGACTCTAATGAAAAACTGTTTTTT
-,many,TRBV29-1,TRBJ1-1,CSVEFQGMETEAFF,TGCAGCGTTGAATTTCAGGGTATGGAAACTGAAGCTTTCTTT
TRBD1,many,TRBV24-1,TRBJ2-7,CATSDGQGYEQYF,TGTGCCACCAGTGATGGACAGGGCTACGAGCAGTACTTC
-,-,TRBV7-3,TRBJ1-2,CASSEAWQGNGYAF,TGTGCCAGCAGTGAAGCCTGGCAGGGAAATGGCTACGCCTTC
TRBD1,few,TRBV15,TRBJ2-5,CATSRGQGAGETQYF,TGTGCCACCAGCAGAGGGCAGGGGGCGGGTGAGACCCAGTACTTC
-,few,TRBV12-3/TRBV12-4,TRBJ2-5,CASSLYSRETQYF,TGTGCCAGCAGTTTATACTCTCGGGAGACCCAGTACTTC
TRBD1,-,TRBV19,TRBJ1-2,CASRDRDRLYGYTF,TGTGCCAGTAGAGATCGGGACAGGCTCTATGGCTACACCTTC
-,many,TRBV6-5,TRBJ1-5,CASRKGVNQPQHF,TGTGCCAGCCGAAAAGGGGTTAATCAGCCCCAGCATTTT
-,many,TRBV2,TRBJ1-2,CASIWTSNSANYGYTF,TGTGCCAGCATCTGGACATCAAACTCCGCTAACTATGGCTACACCTTC
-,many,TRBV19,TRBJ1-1,CASTQRTAFTEAFF,TGTGCCAGTACCCAAAGGACAGCCTTCACTGAAGCTTTCTTT
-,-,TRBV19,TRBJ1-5,CASSKQGRGNQPQHF,TGTGCCAGTAGTAAACAGGGAAGAGGCAATCAGCCCCAGCATTTT
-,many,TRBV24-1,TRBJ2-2,CAFTGELFF,TGTGCCTTCACCGGGGAGCTGTTTTTT
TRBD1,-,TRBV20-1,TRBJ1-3,CSASDGQGGNTIYF,TGCAGTGCTAGTGATGGACAGGGTGGAAACACCATATATTTT
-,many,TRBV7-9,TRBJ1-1,CASSLALGRTTEAFF,TGTGCCAGCAGCTTAGCCCTGGGCAGGACCACTGAAGCTTTCTTT
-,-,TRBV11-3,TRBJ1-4,CASSGGVATNEKLFF,TGTGCCAGCTCCGGGGGTGTGGCAACTAATGAAAAACTGTTTTTT
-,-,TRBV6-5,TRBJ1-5,CASRLGVSKIEPQHF,TGTGCCAGCAGACTAGGGGTATCTAAAATCGAGCCCCAGCATTTT
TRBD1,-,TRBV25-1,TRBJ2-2,CASRRDRVPGELFF,TGTGCCAGCAGAAGGGACAGGGTCCCCGGGGAGCTGTTTTTT
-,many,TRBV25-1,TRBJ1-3,CASSEWQASGNTIYF,TGTGCCAGCAGTGAATGGCAGGCCTCTGGAAACACCATATATTTT
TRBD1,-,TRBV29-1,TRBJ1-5,CSIRDSKPQHF,TGCAGCATACGGGACAGTAAGCCCCAGCATTTT
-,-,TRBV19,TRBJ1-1,CAWTPRWGLNTEAFF,TGTGCCTGGACCCCGAGGTGGGGTTTGAACACTGAAGCTTTCTTT
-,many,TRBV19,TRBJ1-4,CASSIAVYEKLFF,TGTGCCAGTAGTATCGCGGTTTACGAAAAACTGTTTTTT
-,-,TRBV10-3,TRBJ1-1,CTSSGGQLNTEAFF,TGTACCAGCAGCGGCGGGCAGCTGAACACTGAAGCTTTCTTT
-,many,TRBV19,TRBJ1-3,CASRGLTYSGNTIYF,TGTGCCAGTCGCGGACTGACCTACTCTGGAAACACCATATATTTT
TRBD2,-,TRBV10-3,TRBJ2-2,CAISESASGNTGELFF,TGTGCCATCAGTGAGTCAGCTAGCGGGAACACCGGGGAGCTGTTTTTT